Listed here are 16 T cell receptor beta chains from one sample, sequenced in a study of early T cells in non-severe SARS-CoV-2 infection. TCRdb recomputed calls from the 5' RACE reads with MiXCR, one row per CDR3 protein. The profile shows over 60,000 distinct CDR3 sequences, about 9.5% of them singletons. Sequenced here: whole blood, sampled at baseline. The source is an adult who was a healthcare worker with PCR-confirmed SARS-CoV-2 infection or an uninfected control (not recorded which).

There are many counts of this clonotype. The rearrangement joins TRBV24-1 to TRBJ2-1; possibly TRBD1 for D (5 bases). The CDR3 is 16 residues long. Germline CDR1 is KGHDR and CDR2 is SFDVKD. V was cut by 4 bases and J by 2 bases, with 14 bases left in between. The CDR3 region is CATSDPTGQPYNEQFF. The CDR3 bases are TGTGCCACCAGTGACCCCACAGGTCAACCCTACAATGAGCAGTTCTTC.

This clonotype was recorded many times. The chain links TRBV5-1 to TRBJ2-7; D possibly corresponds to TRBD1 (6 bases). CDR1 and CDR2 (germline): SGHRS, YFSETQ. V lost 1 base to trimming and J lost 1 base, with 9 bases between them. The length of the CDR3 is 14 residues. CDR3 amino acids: CASSLSGQSYEQYF. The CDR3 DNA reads TGCGCCAGCAGCTTGTCCGGACAGTCCTACGAGCAGTACTTC.

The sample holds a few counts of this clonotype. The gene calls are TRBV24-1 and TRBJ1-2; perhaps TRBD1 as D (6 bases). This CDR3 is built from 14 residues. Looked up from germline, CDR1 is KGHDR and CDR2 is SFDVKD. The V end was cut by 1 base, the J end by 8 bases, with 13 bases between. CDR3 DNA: TGTGCCACCAGTGATTTAGGGGACACATCCGGCTACACCTTC. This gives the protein CATSDLGDTSGYTF.

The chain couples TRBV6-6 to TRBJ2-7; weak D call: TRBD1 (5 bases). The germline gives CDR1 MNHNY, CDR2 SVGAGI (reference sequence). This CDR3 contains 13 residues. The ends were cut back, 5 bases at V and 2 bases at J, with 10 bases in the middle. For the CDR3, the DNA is TGTGCCAGCAGTGGAGACAGCACCTACGAGCAGTACTTC. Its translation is CASSGDSTYEQYF.

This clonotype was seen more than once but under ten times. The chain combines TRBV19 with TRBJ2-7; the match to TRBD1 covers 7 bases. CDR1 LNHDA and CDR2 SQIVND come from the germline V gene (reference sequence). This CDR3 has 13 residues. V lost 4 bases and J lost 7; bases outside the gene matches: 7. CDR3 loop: CASSTGTVHEQYF. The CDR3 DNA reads TGTGCCAGTAGTACCGGGACAGTTCATGAGCAGTACTTC.

The CDR3: CASSHAGGEAFF. CDR3 nucleotides: TGTGCCAGCAGCCACGCGGGAGGGGAGGCTTTCTTT. V gene TRBV5-4 combines with J gene TRBJ1-1; tentatively, D is TRBD1 (5 bases). Trimming cost V 4 bases and J 11 bases, with 15 bases left between them. Germline-derived CDR1 and CDR2 are SGHNT and YYREEE (reference sequence). The CDR3 extends over 12 amino acids.

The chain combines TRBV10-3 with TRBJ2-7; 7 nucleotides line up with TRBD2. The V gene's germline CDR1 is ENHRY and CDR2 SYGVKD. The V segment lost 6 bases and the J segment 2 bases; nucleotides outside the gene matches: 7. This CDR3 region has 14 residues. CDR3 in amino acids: CAIRTPGGPYEQYF. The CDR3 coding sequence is TGTGCCATCAGGACACCGGGGGGTCCCTACGAGCAGTACTTC.

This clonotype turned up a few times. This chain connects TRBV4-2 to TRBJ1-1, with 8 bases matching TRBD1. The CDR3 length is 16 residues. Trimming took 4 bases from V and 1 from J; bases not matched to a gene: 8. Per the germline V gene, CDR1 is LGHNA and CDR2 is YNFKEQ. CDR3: CASSLGGGQENTEAFF. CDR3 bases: TGTGCCAGCAGCCTGGGCGGGGGACAGGAGAACACTGAAGCTTTCTTT.

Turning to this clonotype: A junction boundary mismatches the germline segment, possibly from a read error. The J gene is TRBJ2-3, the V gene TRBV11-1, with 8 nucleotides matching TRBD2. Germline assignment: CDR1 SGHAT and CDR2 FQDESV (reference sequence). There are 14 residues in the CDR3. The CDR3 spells CGSLAGGRGDTQYF. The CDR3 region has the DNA TGCGGCAGCTTGGCGGGGGGCCGGGGAGATACGCAGTATTTT.

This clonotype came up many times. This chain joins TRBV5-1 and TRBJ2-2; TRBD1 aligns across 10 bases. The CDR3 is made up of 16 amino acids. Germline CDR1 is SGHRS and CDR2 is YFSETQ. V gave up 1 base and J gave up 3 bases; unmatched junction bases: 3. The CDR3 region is CASSLTGQGHTGELFF. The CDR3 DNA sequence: TGCGCCAGCAGCTTGACGGGACAGGGGCACACCGGGGAGCTGTTTTTT.

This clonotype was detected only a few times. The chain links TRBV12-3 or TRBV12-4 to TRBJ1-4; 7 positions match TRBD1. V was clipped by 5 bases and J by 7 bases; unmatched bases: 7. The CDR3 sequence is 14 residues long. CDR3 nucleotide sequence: TGTGCCAGCAGTCGAGACAGGGCGAGTGAAAAACTGTTTTTT. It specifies CASSRDRASEKLFF.

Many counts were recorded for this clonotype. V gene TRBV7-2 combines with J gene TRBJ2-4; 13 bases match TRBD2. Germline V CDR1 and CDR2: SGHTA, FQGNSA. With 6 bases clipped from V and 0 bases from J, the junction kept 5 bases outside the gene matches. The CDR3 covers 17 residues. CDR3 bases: TGTGCCAGCAGTTTTACTAGCGGGGGGGTAGCCAAAAACATTCAGTACTTC. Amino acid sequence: CASSFTSGGVAKNIQYF.

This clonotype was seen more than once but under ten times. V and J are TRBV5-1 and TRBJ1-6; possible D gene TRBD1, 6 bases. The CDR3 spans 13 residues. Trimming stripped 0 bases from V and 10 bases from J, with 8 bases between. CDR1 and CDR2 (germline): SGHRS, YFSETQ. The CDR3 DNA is TGCGCCAGCAGCTTGGATCAGGGGTCACCCCTCCACTTT. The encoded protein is CASSLDQGSPLHF.

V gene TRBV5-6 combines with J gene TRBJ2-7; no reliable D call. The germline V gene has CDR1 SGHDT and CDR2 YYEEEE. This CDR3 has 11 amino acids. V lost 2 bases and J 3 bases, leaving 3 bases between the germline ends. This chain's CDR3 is CASSFDYEQYF. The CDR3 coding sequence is TGTGCCAGCAGCTTTGACTACGAGCAGTACTTC.

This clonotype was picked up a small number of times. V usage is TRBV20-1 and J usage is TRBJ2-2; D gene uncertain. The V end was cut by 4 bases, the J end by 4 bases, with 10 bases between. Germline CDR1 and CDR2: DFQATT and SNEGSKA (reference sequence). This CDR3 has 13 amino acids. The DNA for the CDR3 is TGCAGTGCTATCCTTTTTGGCACCGGGGAGCTGTTTTTT. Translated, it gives CSAILFGTGELFF.

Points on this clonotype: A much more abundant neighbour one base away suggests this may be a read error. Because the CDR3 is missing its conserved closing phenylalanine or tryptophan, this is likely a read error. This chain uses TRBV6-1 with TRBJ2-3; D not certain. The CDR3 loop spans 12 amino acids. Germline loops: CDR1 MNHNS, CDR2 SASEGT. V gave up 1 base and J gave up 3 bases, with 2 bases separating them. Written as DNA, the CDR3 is TGTGCCAGCAGTGAAGTTACAGATACGCAGTATTCT. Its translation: CASSEVTDTQYS.